This T cell receptor beta chain was identified during a study of blood T cell repertoires in COVID-19. Study-wide context: Samples taken during acute and convalescent COVID-19 were collected in the United States, Italy and Spain.

With 1 base removed from V and 2 bases from J, the gap between germline ends came to 3 bases. The CDR3 contains 12 residues. CDR1 SGHDN and CDR2 FVKESK come from the germline V gene. Concerning this clone: Other nucleotide sequences from this sample produce the same CDR3.

As processed by the authors: From reference gene primer amplification, estimates of nucleated cell counts were derived. The table came from immunoSEQ multiplex PCR; TCRdb's copy has only in-frame clones and leaves some out. V and J calls plus clone size are reproduced from that table; the DNA served to infer D and trimming. The data contain fewer than 15,000 clones, roughly 84% of them seen just once; the ten biggest clones take up over 30%. The chain combines TRBV14 with TRBJ2-7; D not certain. The sequencing input was peripheral blood. The sequence derives from a man in his fifties or sixties with active COVID-19. In DNA, the CDR3 is TGTGCCAGCAGCCAAGCTCCCTACGAGCAGTACTTC. Translation gives CASSQAPYEQYF.